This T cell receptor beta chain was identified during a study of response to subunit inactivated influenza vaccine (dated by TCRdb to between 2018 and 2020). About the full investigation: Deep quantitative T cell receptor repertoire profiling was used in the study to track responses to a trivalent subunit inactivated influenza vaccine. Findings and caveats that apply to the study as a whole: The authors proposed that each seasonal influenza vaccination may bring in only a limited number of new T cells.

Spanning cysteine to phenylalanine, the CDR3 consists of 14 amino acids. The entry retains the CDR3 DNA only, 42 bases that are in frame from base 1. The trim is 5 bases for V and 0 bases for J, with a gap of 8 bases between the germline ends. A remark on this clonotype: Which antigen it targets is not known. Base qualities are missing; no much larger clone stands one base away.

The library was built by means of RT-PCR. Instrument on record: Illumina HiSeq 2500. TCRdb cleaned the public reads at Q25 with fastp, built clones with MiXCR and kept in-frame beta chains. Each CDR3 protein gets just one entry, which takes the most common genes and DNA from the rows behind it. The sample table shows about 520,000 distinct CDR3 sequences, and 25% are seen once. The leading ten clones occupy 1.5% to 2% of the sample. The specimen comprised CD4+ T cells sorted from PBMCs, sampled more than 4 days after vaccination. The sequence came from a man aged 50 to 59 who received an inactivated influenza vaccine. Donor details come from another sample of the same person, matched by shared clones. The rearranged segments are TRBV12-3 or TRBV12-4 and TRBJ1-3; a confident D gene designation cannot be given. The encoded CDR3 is CASSQDRSGNTIYF. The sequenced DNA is TGTGCCAGCAGTCAGGATCGCTCTGGAAACACCATATATTTT.